The 29 T cell receptor beta chains in this list originate from one sample, sequenced in a study of identifying expanded T cells in peripheral blood. Libraries were prepared by immunoSEQ multiplex PCR; TCRdb keeps only in-frame clonotypes and omits some of them. The sample includes some 96,000 clones, 75% to 90% of them seen just once. The sequenced sample was blood. The receptors were sampled from a person aged 18-70 years in good health.

This clone was detected once. The rearrangement joins TRBV7-7 to TRBJ2-2; 10 positions agree with TRBD1. Germline loops: CDR1 SSHAT, CDR2 FNYEAQ (reference sequence). CDR3 length equals 17 residues. Trimming took 2 bases from V and 5 from J; bases not matched to a gene: 8. CDR3 amino acids: CASSLNSGTGVTGELFF. DNA for the CDR3: TGTGCCAGCAGCTTAAACTCCGGGACAGGGGTGACCGGGGAGCTGTTTTTT.

The chain employs TRBV2 and TRBJ2-5; the D is unclear. The germline V gene encodes CDR1 SNHLY and CDR2 FYNNEI. The V gene lost 1 base and the J gene lost 2 bases, with 8 bases spanning the gap. The CDR3 contains 14 residues. The CDR3 region is CASSEELGQETQYF. In DNA, the CDR3 is TGTGCCAGCAGTGAAGAGTTGGGGCAAGAGACCCAGTACTTC.

J is TRBJ2-3 and V is TRBV7-9; maybe TRBD2 (7 bases). V shed 0 bases and J shed 4 bases, with 17 bases lying between them. The length of the CDR3 is 17 residues. Germline CDR1 reads SEHNR; CDR2 reads FQNEAQ (reference sequence). CDR3 in amino acids: CASSLAGGGGAPDTQYF. CDR3 bases: TGTGCCAGCAGCTTAGCGGGAGGAGGGGGGGCCCCAGATACGCAGTATTTT.

The chain has TRBV7-9 and TRBJ2-2; 7 bases map to TRBD1. The germline V gene encodes CDR1 SEHNR and CDR2 FQNEAQ (reference sequence). The V and J ends lost 5 bases and 7 bases, in that order; junction bases with no gene match: 13. The CDR3 is made up of 16 amino acids. This chain's CDR3 is CASSRGQLELGGELFF. In DNA, the CDR3 is TGTGCCAGCAGCCGGGGACAGCTGGAGCTCGGCGGGGAGCTGTTTTTT.

The rearrangement joins TRBV11-2 to TRBJ2-5; D perhaps matches TRBD2 (7 bases). The CDR3 runs to 15 residues. Germline-derived CDR1 and CDR2 are SGHAT and FQNNGV. The V gene lost 6 bases and the J gene lost 4 bases, with 18 bases spanning the gap. CDR3 bases: TGTGCCAGCAGTCGGGGGCGGGGGTCACGAGAGACCCAGTACTTC. This gives the protein CASSRGRGSRETQYF.

The rearrangement links TRBV5-1 to TRBJ2-1; 9 bases align to TRBD1. V lost 2 bases and J lost 8; bases outside the gene matches: 8. This CDR3 region has 15 residues. Germline CDR1 is SGHRS and CDR2 is YFSETQ. CDR3 bases: TGCGCCAGCAGCTTTTTACAGGGGGCGTTCGATGAGCAGTTCTTC. It is translated as CASSFLQGAFDEQFF.

This clone was counted once. This sequence joins TRBV19 and TRBJ1-4, with TRBD1 identical over 8 bases. Trimming cost V 4 bases and J 7 bases; bases outside gene matches: 8. CDR1 and CDR2 from the germline V gene are LNHDA and SQIVND (reference sequence). CDR3 length equals 15 residues. Here the CDR3 DNA reads TGTGCCAGTAGTACACCAGGGGGCTTAGGTGAAAAACTGTTTTTT. This encodes CASSTPGGLGEKLFF. Drawing the rest from reference TRBV19 and TRBJ1-4, the complete variable domain is DGGITQSPKYLFRKEGQNVTLSCEQNLNHDAMYWYRQDPGQGLRLIYYSQIVNDFQKGDIAEGYSVSREKKESFPLTVTSAQKNPTAFYLCASSTPGGLGEKLFFGSGTQLSVL.

The chain recombines TRBV28 with TRBJ2-7; tentative D call: TRBD1 (5 bases). This CDR3 contains 17 residues. Germline loops: CDR1 MDHEN, CDR2 SYDVKM. V shed 4 bases and J shed 2 bases, with 21 bases lying between them. The CDR3 reads CASSSEQVLLSTYEQYF. The CDR3 region has the DNA TGTGCCAGCAGTTCCGAACAGGTATTACTGTCGACCTACGAGCAGTACTTC.

V is TRBV19 and J is TRBJ1-4; D call uncertain. V lost 5 bases and J 7 bases, leaving 14 bases between the germline ends. This CDR3 is built from 14 residues. Germline V gene data show CDR1 as LNHDA and CDR2 as SQIVND (reference sequence). The CDR3 DNA reads TGTGCCAGTAGTTTACGACCGGCGGGTGAAAAACTGTTTTTT. It specifies CASSLRPAGEKLFF.

V and J are TRBV6-5 and TRBJ1-5; D unresolved. The CDR3 runs to 14 residues. Germline V gene data show CDR1 as MNHEY and CDR2 as SVGAGI. Trimming removed 5 bases from V and 0 bases from J, with 8 bases in between. DNA of the CDR3: TGTGCCAGCAGTCAGGACGGTAGCAATCAGCCCCAGCATTTT. This sequence encodes CASSQDGSNQPQHF.

The chain uses TRBV5-1 and TRBJ2-1; 10 bases fit TRBD2. The CDR3 totals 18 residues. J was trimmed by 1 base and V by 4 bases; bases with no gene match: 11. The germline V gene encodes CDR1 SGHRS and CDR2 YFSETQ. The CDR3, as DNA: TGCGCCAGCAGCCCAGTAGGGCTAGCGGGAGTATCCTACAATGAGCAGTTCTTC. Encoded protein: CASSPVGLAGVSYNEQFF.

This chain connects TRBV19 to TRBJ1-2, with 7 bases lining up with TRBD1. Germline CDR1 LNHDA, CDR2 SQIVND (reference sequence). The CDR3 consists of 18 residues. V lost 0 bases to trimming and J lost 1 base; unmatched junction nucleotides: 11. CDR3 sequence reads: CASSIDLGGSRNNYGYTF. CDR3 coding DNA: TGTGCCAGTAGTATAGATCTAGGGGGCTCCCGAAATAACTATGGCTACACCTTC.

The chain is built from TRBV11-3 and TRBJ1-1; 8 bases agree with TRBD1. The CDR3 has 14 amino acids. Germline CDR1 SGHNT, CDR2 YENEEA. The ends lost 5 bases at V and 6 bases at J; junction bases unmatched: 8. CDR3 in DNA: TGTGCCAGCAGCCCCCGGACAGGGCTGGCTGAAGCTTTCTTT. It translates to CASSPRTGLAEAFF.

The chain has TRBV5-1 and TRBJ1-5; D unclear. Looked up from germline, CDR1 is SGHRS and CDR2 is YFSETQ. Trimming removed 1 base at V and 3 bases at J, with 8 bases between. The CDR3 runs to 14 residues. CDR3 loop: CASSLFGPNQPQHF. CDR3 nucleotides: TGCGCCAGCAGCTTGTTCGGGCCCAATCAGCCCCAGCATTTT.

The chain's CDR3 is CASSLVESGETQYF. Here the CDR3 DNA reads TGCGCCAGCAGCTTGGTAGAGAGCGGGGAGACCCAGTACTTC. V gene TRBV5-1 combines with J gene TRBJ2-5, with a tentative D call TRBD2 (6 bases). V lost 0 bases to trimming and J lost 5 bases, with 11 bases between them. This CDR3 has 14 amino acids. Germline V gives CDR1 SGHRS, CDR2 YFSETQ.

V and J are TRBV5-1 and TRBJ2-7, with 7 bases matching TRBD1. Losses at the gene ends were 2 bases for V and 5 bases for J; bases not matched to a gene: 7. The germline V gene encodes CDR1 SGHRS and CDR2 YFSETQ. CDR3 length: 14 residues. This CDR3 is CASSFTGDGNEQYF. DNA for the CDR3: TGCGCCAGCAGCTTCACAGGGGACGGAAACGAGCAGTACTTC.

V and J are TRBV29-1 and TRBJ1-2, with 11 bases that match TRBD1. The CDR3 loop spans 13 amino acids. Germline lookup yields CDR1 SQVTM and CDR2 ANQGSEA. V lost 6 bases and J lost 6; bases outside the gene matches: 6. CDR3 DNA: TGCAGCGTGGGACAGGGGGTATCTGATGGCTACACCTTC. This encodes CSVGQGVSDGYTF.

The chain employs TRBV19 and TRBJ1-2, with 9 positions matching TRBD1. This CDR3 region has 16 residues. The ends lost 4 bases at V and 8 bases at J; junction bases unmatched: 14. Germline V lookup: CDR1 LNHDA, CDR2 SQIVND (reference sequence). CDR3 DNA: TGTGCCAGTAGTAAGCACCGGGACAGGGCTGATAGAGGCTACACCTTC. This encodes CASSKHRDRADRGYTF.

V and J are TRBV28 and TRBJ1-3, with D unclear. The CDR3 is 11 amino acids. V was cut by 10 bases and J by 5 bases, with 9 bases left in between. Per the germline V gene, CDR1 is MDHEN and CDR2 is SYDVKM. The CDR3 bases are TGTGCCACCCTGAGCAGAAACACCATATATTTT. It codes for CATLSRNTIYF.

The chain combines TRBV30 with TRBJ2-1; D may be TRBD2 (5 bases). This CDR3 contains 14 residues. Germline V lookup: CDR1 GTSNPN, CDR2 SVGIG (reference sequence). The CDR3 nucleotides read TGTGCTTCGATACCGGGGAATACCTACAATGAGCAGTTCTTC. Protein: CASIPGNTYNEQFF.

The rearrangement links TRBV6-5 to TRBJ1-1; D is unresolved. Germline lookup yields CDR1 MNHEY and CDR2 SVGAGI. V was trimmed by 7 bases and J by 5 bases, leaving 14 bases between them. This CDR3 contains 13 residues. For the CDR3, the DNA is TGTGCCAGCACCAATTACCTGGGAACTGAAGCTTTCTTT. The encoded protein is CASTNYLGTEAFF.

The V call is TRBV6-6, the J call TRBJ1-1; possibly TRBD1 for D (5 bases). V dropped 3 bases and J dropped 0 bases, with 8 bases sitting between them. The CDR3 consists of 14 residues. CDR1 and CDR2 from the germline V gene are MNHNY and SVGAGI (reference sequence). CDR3 protein: CASSYRGMNTEAFF. CDR3 in DNA: TGTGCCAGCAGTTATAGGGGTATGAACACTGAAGCTTTCTTT.

This clone is a singleton in its sample. The gene calls are TRBV10-3 and TRBJ1-6; D might be TRBD1 (5 bases). Trimming removed 2 bases at V and 7 bases at J, with 12 bases between. Germline loops: CDR1 ENHRY, CDR2 SYGVKD. There are 15 residues in the CDR3. CDR3 nucleotide sequence: TGTGCCATCAGTGAGCGCAGGGCCGTCAATTCACCCCTCCACTTT. Its protein is CAISERRAVNSPLHF.

The rearrangement links TRBV6-1 to TRBJ2-7; TRBD1 might be the D (5 bases). Germline V gene data show CDR1 as MNHNS and CDR2 as SASEGT. The CDR3 covers 13 residues. The V and J ends lost 4 bases and 2 bases respectively, with 9 bases between them. The CDR3 DNA reads TGTGCCAGCAGTGTTCAGGGCCCCTACGAGCAGTACTTC. It yields the protein CASSVQGPYEQYF.

This clone was seen once. The chain carries TRBV11-3 and TRBJ2-2; maybe TRBD2 (6 bases). The CDR3 sequence is 16 residues long. CDR1 SGHNT and CDR2 YENEEA come from the germline V gene. Trimming took 4 bases from V and 1 from J, leaving 13 bases between them. As DNA, the CDR3 is TGTGCCAGCAGCTCAACGGGACTCCTGAACACCGGGGAGCTGTTTTTT. Translation gives CASSSTGLLNTGELFF.

V usage is TRBV5-4 and J usage is TRBJ2-3; D remains unclear. This CDR3 is built from 15 residues. The germline V gene has CDR1 SGHNT and CDR2 YYREEE (reference sequence). V was shortened by 0 bases and J by 4 bases, with 12 bases between the two germline ends. CDR3 in DNA: TGTGCCAGCAGCTTGGATCCCTCGCTAGCAGATACGCAGTATTTT. Residues: CASSLDPSLADTQYF.

The chain is built from TRBV4-1 and TRBJ1-4; possibly TRBD1 for D (5 bases). Per germline, CDR1 MGHRA and CDR2 YSYEKL. This CDR3 contains 16 residues. Trimming took 1 base from V and 8 from J, leaving 17 bases between them. In DNA form, the CDR3 reads TGCGCCAGCAGCCAAGTAGAGAACAGGCTAAGAGAAAAACTGTTTTTT. Residues: CASSQVENRLREKLFF.

CDR3 DNA sequence: TGTGCCAGTAGTATCCGGACAGACTATGGCTACACCTTC. Translation: CASSIRTDYGYTF. The chain carries TRBV19 and TRBJ1-2; maybe TRBD1 (6 bases). The germline gives CDR1 LNHDA, CDR2 SQIVND (reference sequence). The length of the CDR3 is 13 residues. V was trimmed by 3 bases and J by 3 bases, leaving 8 bases between them. The complete variable domain, with remaining parts taken from reference TRBV19 and TRBJ1-2, reads DGGITQSPKYLFRKEGQNVTLSCEQNLNHDAMYWYRQDPGQGLRLIYYSQIVNDFQKGDIAEGYSVSREKKESFPLTVTSAQKNPTAFYLCASSIRTDYGYTFGSGTRLTVV.

The rearrangement joins TRBV7-8 to TRBJ2-3, with D unclear. Germline V gene sequence: CDR1 SGHVS, CDR2 FQNEAQ. V was pared by 2 bases and J by 0 bases, with 9 bases between. This CDR3 is 15 amino acids long. The CDR3 reads CASSLSYTSTDTQYF. The CDR3 DNA is TGTGCCAGCAGCTTAAGTTATACTAGCACAGATACGCAGTATTTT. Full variable domain (missing parts from reference TRBV7-8 and TRBJ2-3): GAGVSQSPRYKVAKRGQDVALRCDPISGHVSLFWYQQALGQGPEFLTYFQNEAQLDKSGLPSDRFFAERPEGSVSTLKIQRTQQEDSAVYLCASSLSYTSTDTQYFGPGTRLTVL.